This is a list of T cell receptor beta chains from one sample in a study of T cell repertoires in cytomegalovirus infection. TCRdb recomputed calls from the reads with MiXCR, one row per CDR3 protein. This table has roughly 630,000 distinct CDR3 sequences, approximately 24% appearing once. The sample comprised CD8+ T cells from PBMCs. Receptors were obtained from a human donor in good health (CMV status not recorded). Some clones in this sample may be carry-over from other donors' samples. The CDR3 runs from the conserved cysteine through the conserved F or W. D genes are given only for firm matches. Clone size is given for some rows only: seen once, a few or many times, or a class if the clone is expanded.

d_gene: -
abundance: -
j_gene: TRBJ2-5
v_gene: TRBV28
CDR3nt: TGTGCCAGCAGTCAACCGGGACCGGGCCAAGAGACCCAGTACTTC
CDR3aa: CASSQPGPGQETQYF

d_gene: -
abundance: few
j_gene: TRBJ2-4
v_gene: TRBV28
CDR3nt: TGTGCCAGCAGGGCAGGGGAACTAGCCAAAAACATTCAGTACTTC
CDR3aa: CASRAGELAKNIQYF

d_gene: -
abundance: -
j_gene: TRBJ2-1
v_gene: TRBV4-1
CDR3nt: TGCGCCAGCACCCGCCAACCGGGGGACTCCTACAATGAGCAGTTCTTC
CDR3aa: CASTRQPGDSYNEQFF

d_gene: TRBD1
abundance: -
j_gene: TRBJ1-1
v_gene: TRBV7-6
CDR3nt: TGTGCCAGCAGCTTAGGGGACAGGGCTAACACTGAAGCTTTCTTT
CDR3aa: CASSLGDRANTEAFF

d_gene: TRBD2
abundance: few
j_gene: TRBJ2-1
v_gene: TRBV6-5
CDR3nt: TGTGCCAGCAGTTACTCACTAGCGGGGAACAATGAGCAGTTCTTC
CDR3aa: CASSYSLAGNNEQFF

d_gene: -
abundance: many
j_gene: TRBJ2-4
v_gene: TRBV7-9
CDR3nt: TGTGCCAGCAGCTCCACCAGACGGGAGGCCAAAAACATTCAGTACTTC
CDR3aa: CASSSTRREAKNIQYF

d_gene: -
abundance: many
j_gene: TRBJ2-1
v_gene: TRBV7-8
CDR3nt: TGTGCCAGCAGCCCCCGGACAGCCACCTACAATGAGCAGTTCTTC
CDR3aa: CASSPRTATYNEQFF

d_gene: -
abundance: few
j_gene: TRBJ1-3
v_gene: TRBV12-3/TRBV12-4
CDR3nt: TGTGCCAGCAGTTTCCAGGGGATTGGAAACACCATATATTTT
CDR3aa: CASSFQGIGNTIYF

d_gene: -
abundance: -
j_gene: TRBJ2-2
v_gene: TRBV6-2/TRBV6-3
CDR3nt: TGTGCCAGCAGGGGGACTTCCCCCAACACCGGGGAGCTGTTTTTT
CDR3aa: CASRGTSPNTGELFF

d_gene: -
abundance: -
j_gene: TRBJ2-7
v_gene: TRBV5-6
CDR3nt: TGTGCCAGCAGCACCGTTTCCTACGAGCAGTACTTC
CDR3aa: CASSTVSYEQYF

d_gene: TRBD1
abundance: many
j_gene: TRBJ2-1
v_gene: TRBV11-3
CDR3nt: TGTGCCAGCAGCCTGGGACAGGAAAAATGGGAGCAGTTCTTC
CDR3aa: CASSLGQEKWEQFF

d_gene: -
abundance: many
j_gene: TRBJ1-1
v_gene: TRBV4-1
CDR3nt: TGCGCCAGCAGCCAAGAGGACGGGAACACTGAAGCTTTCTTT
CDR3aa: CASSQEDGNTEAFF

d_gene: -
abundance: many
j_gene: TRBJ1-1
v_gene: TRBV7-6
CDR3nt: TGTGCCAGCAGCTTTTCAGAAACTTTGGCCCAGAACACTGAAGCTTTCTTT
CDR3aa: CASSFSETLAQNTEAFF

d_gene: -
abundance: -
j_gene: TRBJ2-1
v_gene: TRBV12-3/TRBV12-4
CDR3nt: TGTGCCAGCAGTTTAGGATATTACTCCTACAATGAGCAGTTCTTC
CDR3aa: CASSLGYYSYNEQFF

d_gene: TRBD1
abundance: many
j_gene: TRBJ2-5
v_gene: TRBV7-8
CDR3nt: TGTGCCAGCAGCTCCTACAGGGGCGCCCAAGAGACCCAGTACTTC
CDR3aa: CASSSYRGAQETQYF

d_gene: TRBD1
abundance: -
j_gene: TRBJ1-3
v_gene: TRBV7-9
CDR3nt: TGTGCCAGCAGACGGACAGGGGGTCTGTCTGGAAACACCATATATTTT
CDR3aa: CASRRTGGLSGNTIYF